The clone carrying this TCR beta chain appeared once. The table came from immunoSEQ multiplex PCR; TCRdb's copy has only in-frame clones and leaves some out. The data show 2,500,000 or so clones, around 90% seen once. These data are taken from a study of shared clonotypes between healthy human individuals. A split of CD4+ cells into CD45RA+ naive and CD45RA-negative memory subsets was performed. Germline lookup yields CDR1 LGHNA and CDR2 YNFKEQ. Trimming stripped 0 bases from V and 6 bases from J, with 9 bases between. The CDR3 loop spans 14 amino acids. This clonotype was obtained from a young man in good health. What was sequenced was naive CD4+ T cells sorted from blood. Indicated subset: CD45RA+ positively selected. The chain employs TRBV4-2 and TRBJ1-5, with D unclear. The DNA for the CDR3 is TGTGCCAGCAGCCAAGAAAAGGAGGGTCAGCCCCAGCATTTT. This codes for CASSQEKEGQPQHF.